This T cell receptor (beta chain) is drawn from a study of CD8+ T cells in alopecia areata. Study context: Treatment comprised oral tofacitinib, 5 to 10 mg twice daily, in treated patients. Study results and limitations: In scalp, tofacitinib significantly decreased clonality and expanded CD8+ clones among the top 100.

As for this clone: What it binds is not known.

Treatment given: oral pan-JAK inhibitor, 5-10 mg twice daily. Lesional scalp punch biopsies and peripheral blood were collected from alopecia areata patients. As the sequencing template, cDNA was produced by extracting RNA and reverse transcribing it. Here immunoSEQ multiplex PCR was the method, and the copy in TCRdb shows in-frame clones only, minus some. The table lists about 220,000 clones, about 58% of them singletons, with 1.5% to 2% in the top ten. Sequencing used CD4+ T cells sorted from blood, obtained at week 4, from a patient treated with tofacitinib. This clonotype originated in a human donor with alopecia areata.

DNA for the CDR3: TGTGCCAGCAGCGTATCTCCCAGGGGTACGGAGCAGTACTTC. Translation: CASSVSPRGTEQYF. This chain connects TRBV9 to TRBJ2-7; D is possibly TRBD1 (6 bases). V was pared by 1 base and J by 7 bases, with 15 bases between. Germline CDR1 reads SGDLS; CDR2 reads YYNGEE. This CDR3 has 14 residues. Supplemented by reference TRBV9 and TRBJ2-7, the full variable domain reads DSGVTQTPKHLITATGQRVTLRCSPRSGDLSVYWYQQSLDQGLQFLIQYYNGEERAKGNILERFSAQQFPDLHSELNLSSLELGDSALYFCASSVSPRGTEQYFGPGTRLTVT.